Following are 10 T cell receptor beta chains from one sample sequenced in a study of T-cell memory formation after mild COVID-19 listed by TCRdb under 2021. The library was obtained by 5' RACE. Data came from an Illumina NovaSeq 6000. TCRdb trimmed public reads at Q25 via fastp, called clones via MiXCR and kept in-frame beta chains. When rows share a CDR3 protein, they turn into one entry using the most common DNA and genes. For this sample there are around 310,000 distinct CDR3 sequences; more than 20% appear just once. The ten most abundant clones make up 21% of the sample. The sample taken for sequencing was PBMCs or a T cell subset sorted from them (not recorded which). The receptors originated from a man younger than 35 who had mild COVID-19 (a few samples of this study predate the infection). The sample titles of this study are shuffled in the database, so cell type and time point are left out; the donor was told from shared clones.

This clonotype has a handful of counts. V and J are TRBV7-2 and TRBJ2-1; D remains ambiguous. The V end was cut by 2 bases, the J end by 9 bases, with 5 bases between. The germline CDR1 and CDR2 sequences are SGHTA and FQGNSA. The CDR3 is 11 amino acids. The CDR3 sequence: CASSLIGEQFF. CDR3 bases: TGTGCCAGCAGCTTAATAGGTGAGCAGTTCTTC.

CDR3 DNA sequence: TGCGCCAGCAGCTTGGACGGGAACAGCAATCAGCCCCAGCATTTT. It codes for CASSLDGNSNQPQHF. The chain joins TRBV5-1 to TRBJ1-5; D is unresolved. CDR3 length: 15 amino acids. Trimming took 0 bases from V and 1 from J, leaving 8 bases between them. Germline V gene lookup returns CDR1 SGHRS and CDR2 YFSETQ.

The V and J genes are TRBV5-1 and TRBJ1-2; 8 bases are a match to TRBD1. V was pared by 2 bases and J by 10 bases, with 7 bases of the junction left unmatched. Germline values: CDR1 SGHRS, CDR2 YFSETQ. The CDR3 covers 13 residues. The CDR3 here is CASSFGGQAPYTF. The CDR3 bases are TGCGCCAGCAGCTTCGGGGGACAGGCCCCCTACACCTTC.

The chain joins TRBV4-1 to TRBJ1-5; perhaps TRBD1 as D (5 bases). The CDR3 is 15 residues long. The V end lost 4 bases, the J end lost 3 bases, and 13 bases lay between the germline ends. The germline V gene has CDR1 MGHRA and CDR2 YSYEKL. CDR3 sequence: CASSPSDSYNQPQHF. CDR3 nucleotide sequence: TGCGCCAGCAGCCCCTCCGACAGTTACAATCAGCCCCAGCATTTT.

The chain recombines TRBV5-6 with TRBJ2-2, with a tentative D call TRBD1 (5 bases). Between the trimmed V and J ends, which lost 2 bases and 0 bases, there was a span of 11 bases. The CDR3 contains 16 residues. Germline CDR1 reads SGHDT; CDR2 reads YYEEEE. The CDR3 nucleotides read TGTGCCAGCAGCTTTCCTCCAGGGACGAACACCGGGGAGCTGTTTTTT. It specifies CASSFPPGTNTGELFF.

Turning to this clonotype: One junction end does not reproduce the germline sequence, and a read error may be involved. The chain employs TRBV6-2 or TRBV6-3 and TRBJ1-5; D gene unclear. CDR3 length: 15 residues. The germline gives CDR1 MNHEY, CDR2 SVGEGT. DNA of the CDR3: TGTGCCAGCAGTTGGACGACCTTTAGCGATCAGCCCCAGCATTTT. This translates into CASSWTTFSDQPQHF.

The J gene is TRBJ1-1, the V gene TRBV11-1, with TRBD1 identical over 10 bases. J lost 9 bases, V lost 3 bases, and 7 bases had no gene match. In germline, CDR1 is SGHAT, CDR2 FQDESV (reference sequence). The CDR3 is 14 residues long. The CDR3: CASSFDRGRSKAFF. CDR3 DNA: TGTGCCAGCAGCTTTGACAGGGGGCGAAGTAAAGCTTTCTTT.

This clonotype occurred a few times. V is TRBV20-1 and J is TRBJ1-5; perhaps TRBD1 as D (5 bases). The length of the CDR3 is 15 residues. The germline V gene encodes CDR1 DFQATT and CDR2 SNEGSKA (reference sequence). V lost 4 bases and J lost 0, with 13 bases in between. The CDR3 DNA reads as TGCAGTGCTAAGCCAGGGAGCTATAGCAATCAGCCCCAGCATTTT. This gives the protein CSAKPGSYSNQPQHF.

The rearrangement uses TRBV24-1 and TRBJ2-3, with D unclear. CDR3 length: 12 residues. V was shortened by 1 base and J by 5 bases, with 3 bases between the two germline ends. CDR1 KGHDR and CDR2 SFDVKD come from the germline V gene. The CDR3 sequence: CATSDFGDTQYF. The CDR3 nucleotides are TGTGCCACCAGTGATTTTGGAGATACGCAGTATTTT.

The rearrangement uses TRBV3-1 and TRBJ2-3, with 7 bases fitting TRBD1. The junction had 7 bases not matched to a gene; V was cut back by 0 bases and J by 1 base. This CDR3 has 17 amino acids. CDR1 is LGHDT, CDR2 YNNKEL, per germline (reference sequence). The CDR3 region has the DNA TGTGCCAGCAGCCAAGAACGGGACAGACTTCGCACAGATACGCAGTATTTT. Its translation is CASSQERDRLRTDTQYF.